These 3 T cell receptor beta chains originate from one sample sequenced in a study of T-cell reconstitution after alpha-beta-depleted transplantation in children. The TCRbeta library was prepared with unique molecular identifiers. TCRdb re-derived calls from the PCR reads in MiXCR, one entry per CDR3 protein. The sample lists about 980,000 distinct CDR3 sequences, under 30% occurring once. The specimen was PBMCs, mostly from graft donor cells, collected 360 days after TCRalphabeta/CD19-depleted stem cell transplant. The receptors here all came from a boy under two years old who had a stem cell transplant for SCID, so the T cells may come from the graft donor.

This clonotype was seen a handful of times. The J gene is TRBJ2-1, the V gene TRBV12-3 or TRBV12-4; D is possibly TRBD1 or TRBD2 (6 bases each). The CDR3 is made up of 15 amino acids. Trimming left V 5 bases short and J 3 bases short, with 14 bases between. CDR3: CASSEPRGHYNEQFF. In DNA, the CDR3 is TGTGCCAGCAGTGAGCCCCGGGGGCACTACAATGAGCAGTTCTTC.

The chain is built from TRBV7-2 and TRBJ2-1, with D possibly TRBD1 on 6 matching bases. CDR3 length: 15 residues. The germline V gene has CDR1 SGHTA and CDR2 FQGNSA. The ends were cut back, 4 bases at V and 9 bases at J, with 19 bases in the middle. The CDR3 sequence: CASSYMMGTPTEQFF. In nucleotides, the CDR3 is TGTGCCAGCAGCTACATGATGGGGACACCTACTGAGCAGTTCTTC.

This clonotype has more than one count but fewer than ten. The V call is TRBV5-4, the J call TRBJ2-3; no clear D. V was trimmed by 2 bases and J by 0 bases, leaving 10 bases between them. Per the germline V gene, CDR1 is SGHNT and CDR2 is YYREEE (reference sequence). The CDR3 has 15 residues. CDR3 region: CASSFFGRSTDTQYF. CDR3 coding DNA: TGTGCCAGCAGCTTTTTCGGCAGGAGCACAGATACGCAGTATTTT.